A selection of T cell receptor beta chains follows, all from one sample in a study of blood T cells in healthy people across ages. TCRdb re-called the 5' RACE reads with MiXCR, one entry per CDR3 protein. This sample has about 1.4 million distinct CDR3 sequences, with 59% found just once. What was sequenced was blood. Receptors were obtained from a man between 18 and 35 years old in good health. CDR3s include the opening cysteine and the closing phenylalanine or tryptophan. The D gene is left open where the match is weak. Clone size, where shown, is once, few, many, or a class for clones that have expanded.

TRBJ2-5 | TRBV20-1 | TRBD2 | . | CSVAGGFQETQYF | TGCAGTGTCGCGGGGGGGTTCCAAGAGACCCAGTACTTC
TRBJ2-7 | TRBV10-3 | . | few | CAISKGSSPVYEQYF | TGTGCCATTTCGAAAGGGTCCTCACCAGTCTACGAGCAGTACTTC
TRBJ2-1 | TRBV20-1 | . | few | CSASFAEYNEQFF | TGCAGTGCTAGCTTCGCAGAGTACAATGAGCAGTTCTTC
TRBJ1-1 | TRBV24-1 | TRBD1 | . | CATKGTGGRDTEAFF | TGTGCCACAAAAGGGACAGGGGGGAGAGACACTGAAGCTTTCTTT
TRBJ1-2 | TRBV5-1 | . | . | CASSLLAETDGYTF | TGCGCCAGCAGCTTGCTTGCAGAGACAGATGGCTACACCTTC
TRBJ1-3 | TRBV29-1 | . | . | CSVFGVNTIYF | TGCAGCGTTTTTGGGGTGAACACCATATATTTT
TRBJ2-7 | TRBV9 | TRBD1 | . | CASSVGAGTGSYEQYF | TGTGCTAGCAGCGTAGGGGCCGGGACAGGTTCCTACGAACAGTACTTC
TRBJ2-5 | TRBV29-1 | . | few | CSVEMQGEVQETQYF | TGCAGCGTTGAGATGCAGGGAGAGGTCCAAGAGACCCAGTACTTC
TRBJ2-3 | TRBV9 | . | . | CASTGLPRVVDTQYF | TGTGCCAGCACGGGACTTCCTAGGGTTGTAGATACGCAGTATTTT
TRBJ2-1 | TRBV11-2 | . | . | CASSIRGTPYNEQFF | TGTGCCAGCAGCATCCGGGGTACCCCCTACAATGAGCAGTTCTTC
TRBJ1-6 | TRBV25-1 | . | once | CASTESLANSPLHF | TGTGCCAGCACCGAGTCCTTGGCTAATTCACCCCTCCACTTT
TRBJ2-1 | TRBV2 | TRBD2 | few | CASSQLAGYYNEQFF | TGTGCCAGCAGTCAGCTAGCGGGGTACTACAATGAGCAGTTCTTC
TRBJ2-4 | TRBV29-1 | . | many | CSDRVENIQYF | TGCAGCGACAGGGTGGAAAACATTCAGTACTTC
TRBJ2-1 | TRBV4-2 | TRBD1 | . | CASSHDRASSYNEQFF | TGTGCCAGCAGTCACGACAGGGCCAGCTCCTACAATGAGCAGTTCTTC
TRBJ1-2 | TRBV20-1 | TRBD1 | few | CSARDRGQDGYTF | TGCAGTGCTAGAGACAGGGGGCAGGATGGCTACACCTTC
TRBJ2-1 | TRBV20-1 | . | . | CSARDMRDNEQFF | TGCAGTGCTAGAGATATGCGGGACAATGAGCAGTTCTTC
TRBJ1-1 | TRBV7-8 | . | . | CASSLMGGPEAFF | TGTGCCAGCAGCTTAATGGGGGGACCTGAAGCTTTCTTT
TRBJ2-2 | TRBV6-1 | TRBD1 | . | CASSSGTGAGELFF | TGTGCCAGCAGTTCCGGGACAGGTGCCGGGGAGCTGTTTTTT
TRBJ2-7 | TRBV27 | . | . | CASSLGRADYEQYF | TGTGCCAGCAGTTTAGGGAGAGCCGACTACGAGCAGTACTTC
TRBJ2-5 | TRBV7-2 | . | . | CASSRGKETQYF | TGTGCCAGCAGCCGGGGTAAAGAGACCCAGTACTTC
TRBJ2-4 | TRBV15 | TRBD2 | . | CATSREGLEKNIQYF | TGTGCCACCAGCAGAGAGGGACTAGAGAAAAACATTCAGTACTTC
TRBJ2-5 | TRBV6-6 | . | . | CASSYSTELGTQYF | TGTGCCAGCAGTTACTCGACAGAACTCGGGACCCAGTACTTC
TRBJ1-2 | TRBV11-2 | . | . | CASSSTDRIYYGYTF | TGTGCCAGCAGCTCAACGGACAGAATTTACTATGGCTACACCTTC
TRBJ1-2 | TRBV29-1 | . | . | CSVEEEDGRYGYTF | TGCAGCGTTGAAGAAGAGGACGGACGCTATGGCTACACCTTC
TRBJ2-6 | TRBV4-1 | . | . | CASSQGGQGANVLTF | TGCGCCAGCAGCCAAGGTGGTCAGGGGGCCAACGTCCTGACTTTC
TRBJ2-1 | TRBV12-3/TRBV12-4 | . | . | CASRSPPSGEQFF | TGTGCCAGCAGGTCGCCGCCCTCGGGTGAGCAGTTCTTC
TRBJ1-1 | TRBV4-1 | . | . | CASSDQGSRGRAFF | TGCGCCAGCAGCGACCAGGGATCACGGGGTAGGGCTTTCTTT
TRBJ2-3 | TRBV6-1 | . | . | CAILDTATDTQYF | TGTGCCATCCTAGACACCGCCACAGATACGCAGTATTTT
TRBJ2-6 | TRBV20-1 | . | few | CSAPKGSGANVLTF | TGCAGTGCTCCGAAGGGCTCTGGGGCCAACGTCCTGACTTTC
TRBJ2-3 | TRBV4-1 | TRBD2 | . | CASSKLAGTDTQYF | TGCGCCAGCAGCAAGCTAGCGGGGACAGATACGCAGTATTTT
TRBJ1-5 | TRBV27 | . | . | CASGDSNSNQPQHF | TGTGCCAGCGGGGACTCGAATAGCAATCAGCCCCAGCATTTT
TRBJ2-3 | TRBV10-3 | TRBD1 | . | CATPGQGSTSTDTQYF | TGTGCCACTCCGGGACAGGGATCTACTAGCACAGATACGCAGTATTTT
TRBJ1-2 | TRBV7-2 | . | . | CASSFLGQAGYTF | TGTGCCAGCAGCTTCTTAGGGCAAGCTGGCTACACCTTC
TRBJ2-3 | TRBV12-3/TRBV12-4 | TRBD2 | . | CASSFTSGVDTQYF | TGTGCCAGCAGTTTTACTAGCGGGGTTGATACGCAGTATTTT
TRBJ2-7 | TRBV6-5 | TRBD2 | few | CASSYSIPLSSGSDPLLYEQYF | TGTGCCAGCAGTTACTCGATCCCTTTATCTAGCGGTTCTGACCCTCTCCTCTACGAGCAGTACTTC
TRBJ1-5 | TRBV29-1 | . | many | CSAQTGGNQPQHF | TGCAGCGCCCAGACAGGAGGCAATCAGCCCCAGCATTTT
TRBJ1-4 | TRBV20-1 | TRBD1 | . | CSAEGQGRANEKLFF | TGCAGTGCTGAGGGACAGGGGAGGGCAAATGAAAAACTGTTTTTT
TRBJ2-1 | TRBV6-6 | . | . | CASSYRGRLFF | TGTGCCAGCAGTTACCGGGGGAGGTTGTTCTTC
TRBJ1-2 | TRBV3-1 | . | . | CASSVGSTNYGYTF | TGTGCCAGCAGCGTTGGGAGTACTAACTATGGCTACACCTTC
TRBJ2-3 | TRBV24-1 | TRBD2 | . | CATSDLRPANGGAQDTQYF | TGTGCCACCAGTGATTTGCGCCCCGCGAACGGGGGGGCCCAAGATACGCAGTATTTT
TRBJ2-7 | TRBV5-1 | . | few | CASSLFQPGEQYF | TGCGCCAGCAGCTTGTTTCAGCCTGGCGAGCAGTACTTC
TRBJ2-7 | TRBV12-3/TRBV12-4 | . | . | CASSPAQRAYNEQYF | TGTGCCAGCAGTCCTGCCCAGCGGGCCTACAATGAGCAGTACTTC
TRBJ2-7 | TRBV7-9 | . | . | CASSPRSSGPRPYEQYF | TGTGCCAGCAGCCCCAGATCGTCGGGTCCCAGGCCCTACGAGCAGTACTTC
TRBJ2-3 | TRBV9 | . | . | CASSSGGQVADTQYF | TGTGCCAGCAGCTCGGGAGGACAGGTCGCAGATACGCAGTATTTT
TRBJ1-1 | TRBV6-2/TRBV6-3 | TRBD1 | . | CASRGDRETEAFF | TGTGCCAGCAGAGGGGACAGGGAGACTGAAGCTTTCTTT
TRBJ2-3 | TRBV7-6 | TRBD2 | . | CASSLLIRAGGSNRDTQYF | TGTGCCAGCAGCTTATTAATAAGGGCCGGGGGGTCGAATCGGGATACGCAGTATTTT
TRBJ2-5 | TRBV20-1 | . | once | CSARADRTETQYF | TGCAGTGCTAGAGCCGACAGGACAGAGACCCAGTACTTC
TRBJ2-1 | TRBV29-1 | . | . | CSVALGSHSEQFF | TGCAGCGTCGCCTTGGGGAGTCACAGTGAGCAGTTCTTC
TRBJ2-5 | TRBV28 | TRBD1 | . | CASSFEKGQGVWETQYF | TGTGCCAGCAGTTTTGAGAAAGGACAGGGGGTGTGGGAGACCCAGTACTTC
TRBJ2-1 | TRBV4-1 | TRBD1 | . | CASSQGQGRWNEQFF | TGCGCCAGCAGCCAAGGACAGGGGCGGTGGAATGAGCAGTTCTTC